A single sample is the source of the 22 T cell receptor beta chains below, sequenced in a study of T cell repertoires in cytomegalovirus infection (dated by TCRdb to about 2019). The sequencer listed for this sample is Illumina HiSeq 1500. The public reads were run again by TCRdb, first through fastp at Q25 and then through MiXCR, and only productive beta chains were kept. Rows with a matching CDR3 protein are joined into one entry that keeps the most common DNA and genes. This sample gives some 97,000 distinct CDR3 sequences in total; about a quarter of them show up just once. Roughly 43% of the sample is held by the ten biggest clonotypes. Sequencing used CD8+ T cells from PBMCs. All receptors come from a human donor in good health (CMV status not recorded). Some clones in this sample may be carry-over from other donors' samples.

Concerning this clonotype: At one end, the junction sequence differs from germline, possibly due to a read error. J is TRBJ2-7 and V is TRBV7-6; D may be TRBD1 or TRBD2 (5 bases each). Germline V gives CDR1 SGHVS, CDR2 FNYEAQ. This CDR3 has 14 residues. The CDR3 DNA reads TGTGCCAGCAGCTTATCAGGGACGTCCTTCGAGCAGTACTTC. Its translation is CASSLSGTSFEQYF.

This clonotype was observed once. At one end, the junction sequence differs from germline, possibly due to a read error. This chain links TRBV7-4 with TRBJ2-2; 7 bases are shared with TRBD2. This CDR3 is built from 14 residues. In germline, CDR1 is SGHVT, CDR2 SQSDAQ. The CDR3 coding sequence is TGTGTCAGCAGCTGGGCTAGCGGCACCGGGGAGCTGTTTTTT. This encodes CVSSWASGTGELFF.

This clonotype was recorded at least ten times. The J gene is TRBJ1-1, the V gene TRBV7-2; D possibly corresponds to TRBD1 (6 bases). The V end lost 6 bases, the J end lost 4 bases, and 21 bases lay between the germline ends. Germline V lookup: CDR1 SGHTA, CDR2 FQGNSA. CDR3 length: 16 residues. The CDR3 spells CASSISPNRDTTEAFF. The CDR3 DNA follows: TGTGCCAGCAGTATTAGCCCAAACAGGGATACCACTGAAGCTTTCTTT.

The chain has TRBV20-1 and TRBJ2-7; TRBD1 agrees at 7 bases. CDR3 length equals 15 residues. Per germline, CDR1 DFQATT and CDR2 SNEGSKA (reference sequence). V lost 4 bases to trimming and J lost 2 bases; unmatched junction nucleotides: 11. In DNA form, the CDR3 reads TGCAGTGCTACTACCCTGACAGGGAATGCCTACGAGCAGTACTTC. It codes for CSATTLTGNAYEQYF.

The chain uses TRBV7-9 and TRBJ2-7, with 10 positions matching TRBD1. The V and J ends lost 4 bases and 5 bases, in that order; junction bases with no gene match: 8. This CDR3 has 15 residues. Germline V lookup: CDR1 SEHNR, CDR2 FQNEAQ (reference sequence). This CDR3 reads CASSWPGQGFDEQYF. CDR3 in DNA: TGTGCCAGCAGCTGGCCGGGACAGGGGTTCGACGAGCAGTACTTC.

The chain couples TRBV6-6 to TRBJ2-7; 10 bases line up with TRBD2. V dropped 2 bases and J dropped 4; count of bases not matched to a gene: 2. The V gene's germline CDR1 is MNHNY and CDR2 SVGAGI (reference sequence). CDR3 length: 14 residues. The CDR3 DNA reads TGTGCCAGCAGTTACGTAGCGGGGGGTTACGAGCAGTACTTC. Protein: CASSYVAGGYEQYF.

The chain carries TRBV28 and TRBJ2-5; 9 nucleotides agree with TRBD1. V was clipped by 3 bases and J by 1 base; unmatched bases: 3. The CDR3 is 15 amino acids. Germline V gene data show CDR1 as MDHEN and CDR2 as SYDVKM. The CDR3 region is CASSLWTGVQETQYF. DNA for the CDR3: TGTGCCAGCAGTTTGTGGACAGGGGTCCAAGAGACCCAGTACTTC.

This clonotype has more than one count but fewer than ten. The V gene is TRBV5-6, the J gene TRBJ2-7, with D perhaps matching TRBD2 (7 bases). In germline, CDR1 is SGHDT, CDR2 YYEEEE. The CDR3 is 13 residues long. V was trimmed by 4 bases and J by 5 bases, leaving 13 bases between them. The CDR3 DNA reads TGTGCCAGCAGCCTGGGGGGGCGCCACGAGCAGTACTTC. It yields the protein CASSLGGRHEQYF.

In its sample, this clonotype was seen many times. The chain uses TRBV7-2 and TRBJ2-7; D might be TRBD2 (5 bases). V lost 3 bases to trimming and J lost 2 bases, with 11 bases between them. Germline CDR1 reads SGHTA; CDR2 reads FQGNSA. This CDR3 is built from 14 residues. CDR3 loop: CASSLDGLTYEQYF. The DNA for the CDR3 is TGTGCCAGCAGCTTGGACGGACTCACCTACGAGCAGTACTTC.

V is TRBV5-6 and J is TRBJ2-7; tentatively, D is TRBD1 or TRBD2 (5 bases each). CDR1 and CDR2 from the germline V gene are SGHDT and YYEEEE. Trimming took 0 bases from V and 1 from J, leaving 14 bases between them. The CDR3 length is 16 residues. CDR3 bases: TGTGCCAGCAGCTTGGCCTTGGGGGAACATTCCTACGAGCAGTACTTC. Translation: CASSLALGEHSYEQYF.

The chain recombines TRBV11-2 with TRBJ1-3; D is unresolved. Germline loops: CDR1 SGHAT, CDR2 FQNNGV. V was pared by 3 bases and J by 2 bases, with 14 bases between. The CDR3 has 16 residues. The CDR3 DNA sequence: TGTGCCAGCAGCTTTCCCGAGAATCCGACTGGAAACACCATATATTTT. It encodes CASSFPENPTGNTIYF.

The chain combines TRBV20-1 with TRBJ2-7; D is unresolved. CDR1 and CDR2 from the germline V gene are DFQATT and SNEGSKA (reference sequence). The CDR3 extends over 10 amino acids. The V end lost 6 bases, the J end lost 1 base, and 4 bases lay between the germline ends. The CDR3 coding sequence is TGCAGTGCCCGATCCTACGAGCAGTACTTC. Its protein product is CSARSYEQYF.

The V gene is TRBV19, the J gene TRBJ2-6, with 8 bases fitting TRBD1. CDR1 and CDR2 from the germline V gene are LNHDA and SQIVND (reference sequence). With V trimmed by 5 bases and J by 2 bases, 8 bases remained unmatched. The CDR3 covers 17 residues. The CDR3 DNA follows: TGTGCCAGTAGTCCCCGGACAGGGACCACTGGGGCCAACGTCCTGACTTTC. As protein: CASSPRTGTTGANVLTF.

The J gene is TRBJ2-1, the V gene TRBV19; the D call may be TRBD1 or TRBD2 (6 bases each). V dropped 6 bases and J dropped 5 bases, with 8 bases sitting between them. The V gene's germline CDR1 is LNHDA and CDR2 SQIVND (reference sequence). The CDR3 spans 12 residues. The CDR3 DNA reads as TGTGCCAGTAGGGGGGGCGACAATGAGCAGTTCTTC. Its translation is CASRGGDNEQFF.

The sample holds many counts of this clonotype. The chain uses TRBV28 and TRBJ2-7; 7 nucleotides match TRBD1. The CDR3 runs to 14 residues. Germline lookup yields CDR1 MDHEN and CDR2 SYDVKM. J gave up 4 bases and V 5 bases, and 8 bases lay outside the gene matches. The CDR3 loop reads CASSPETTGYEQYF. CDR3 in DNA: TGTGCCAGCAGTCCAGAAACGACAGGGTACGAGCAGTACTTC.

The chain is built from TRBV14 and TRBJ2-7; tentatively, D is TRBD1 (5 bases). CDR1 SGHDN and CDR2 FVKESK come from the germline V gene. Trimming shortened V by 3 bases and J by 2 bases, and 23 bases separated the two germline ends. The CDR3 totals 18 residues. The CDR3 spells CASSHLGDSESPAYEQYF. As DNA, the CDR3 is TGTGCCAGCAGCCACCTAGGAGACAGCGAATCCCCCGCCTACGAGCAGTACTTC.

This clonotype was detected a few times. The chain carries TRBV2 and TRBJ2-7; perhaps TRBD1 as D (6 bases). The CDR3 sequence is 16 residues long. CDR1 and CDR2 (germline): SNHLY, FYNNEI. V lost 3 bases and J lost 4, with 19 bases in between. CDR3 sequence reads: CASSDLALDRPYEQYF. DNA for the CDR3: TGTGCCAGCAGTGATCTTGCGTTGGACAGACCTTACGAGCAGTACTTC.

The CDR3 region has the DNA TGTGCCAGCAGCTTCGGGGGTTCCCTCGAGCAGTACTTC. Translation gives CASSFGGSLEQYF. The chain uses TRBV7-3 and TRBJ2-7; TRBD2 might be the D (6 bases). CDR1 is SGHTA and CDR2 is FQGTGA in the germline V gene. V was trimmed by 3 bases and J by 6 bases, leaving 12 bases between them. The CDR3 extends over 13 amino acids.

V and J are TRBV13 and TRBJ2-1; tentatively, D is TRBD1 (6 bases). V was pared by 1 base and J by 5 bases, with 9 bases between. The CDR3 loop spans 14 amino acids. Germline CDR1 and CDR2: PRHDT and FYEKMQ (reference sequence). CDR3 sequence reads: CASSLVGDNNEQFF. CDR3 DNA: TGTGCCAGCAGCTTAGTTGGGGACAACAATGAGCAGTTCTTC.

This clonotype appeared a few times. The genes are TRBV12-3 or TRBV12-4 and TRBJ1-2, with 8 bases matching TRBD1. This CDR3 has 14 amino acids. With 5 bases clipped from V and 3 bases from J, the junction kept 5 bases outside the gene matches. CDR3 nucleotide sequence: TGTGCCAGCAGTCCGGGACAGGCCGACTATGGCTACACCTTC. Protein: CASSPGQADYGYTF.

This clonotype was recorded many times. The CDR3 loop is CASSEVRGSGETQYF. CDR3 DNA: TGTGCCAGCAGTGAAGTGCGGGGGAGCGGAGAGACCCAGTACTTC. The rearrangement joins TRBV25-1 to TRBJ2-5, with 7 bases lining up with TRBD2. From germline, CDR1 is MGHDK and CDR2 SYGVNS. The CDR3 is 15 residues long. Trimming cost V 2 bases and J 4 bases; bases outside gene matches: 7.

This clonotype has at least ten counts. The rearrangement uses TRBV28 and TRBJ1-1; possibly TRBD1 for D (5 bases). The germline gives CDR1 MDHEN, CDR2 SYDVKM. V was shortened by 10 bases and J by 6 bases, with 30 bases between the two germline ends. The CDR3 extends over 17 amino acids. The CDR3 here is CAITTVTNRISRPEAFF. As DNA, the CDR3 is TGTGCCATCACCACGGTGACCAACAGGATTTCTCGTCCTGAAGCTTTCTTT.